What follows are 16 T cell receptor beta chains derived from one specimen sequenced in a study of blood T cell repertoires in COVID-19. TCRdb keeps only in-frame clones here, not all; method: immunoSEQ multiplex PCR. The sample holds a few hundred thousand clones, around 83% seen once. The specimen sequenced was peripheral blood. The source of these receptors is a woman aged 35 to 49 who had recovered from COVID-19.

This chain links TRBV5-1 with TRBJ1-3; TRBD1 matches at 7 bases. This CDR3 has 14 amino acids. V dropped 4 bases and J dropped 4; count of bases not matched to a gene: 5. Germline CDR1 is SGHRS and CDR2 is YFSETQ. The CDR3 loop reads CASSPDRSGNTIYF. The CDR3 DNA reads TGCGCCAGCAGCCCGGACAGGTCGGGAAACACCATATATTTT. The full variable domain, completed using reference TRBV5-1 and TRBJ1-3, is KAGVTQTPRYLIKTRGQQVTLSCSPISGHRSVSWYQQTPGQGLQFLFEYFSETQRNKGNFPGRFSGRQFSNSRSEMNVSTLELGDSALYLCASSPDRSGNTIYFGEGSWLTVV.

The CDR3: CASSLTGGAGEAFF. CDR3 coding DNA: TGTGCCAGCAGCTTAACAGGGGGCGCGGGTGAAGCTTTCTTT. The V gene is TRBV7-2, the J gene TRBJ1-1; TRBD1 matches 9 bases. The CDR3 length is 14 residues. V was clipped by 2 bases and J by 7 bases; unmatched bases: 5. Per the germline V gene, CDR1 is SGHTA and CDR2 is FQGNSA. The full variable domain, completed using reference TRBV7-2 and TRBJ1-1, is GAGVSQSPSNKVTEKGKDVELRCDPISGHTALYWYRQSLGQGLEFLIYFQGNSAPDKSGLPSDRFSAERTGGSVSTLTIQRTQQEDSAVYLCASSLTGGAGEAFFGQGTRLTVV.

This clone turned up a few times. The chain uses TRBV7-2 and TRBJ2-1; D may be TRBD1 (6 bases). CDR1 is SGHTA and CDR2 is FQGNSA in the germline V gene. The CDR3 is made up of 16 amino acids. The ends were cut back, 5 bases at V and 9 bases at J, with 23 bases in the middle. The CDR3 sequence is CASSLRRVQGRGEQFF. DNA of the CDR3: TGTGCCAGCAGCCTAAGACGGGTACAGGGACGAGGTGAGCAGTTCTTC. The full variable domain, completed using reference TRBV7-2 and TRBJ2-1, is GAGVSQSPSNKVTEKGKDVELRCDPISGHTALYWYRQSLGQGLEFLIYFQGNSAPDKSGLPSDRFSAERTGGSVSTLTIQRTQQEDSAVYLCASSLRRVQGRGEQFFGPGTRLTVL.

The rearrangement links TRBV11-3 to TRBJ2-1; D may be TRBD2 (6 bases). The CDR3 runs to 14 residues. The V end was cut by 8 bases, the J end by 0 bases, with 11 bases between. Germline V gene sequence: CDR1 SGHNT, CDR2 YENEEA. The CDR3 DNA follows: TGTGCCAGCTCCCGGGACTTCTCCTACAATGAGCAGTTCTTC. This translates into CASSRDFSYNEQFF. The variable domain in full, with the rest retrieved from reference TRBV11-3 and TRBJ2-1, is EAGVVQSPRYKIIEKKQPVAFWCNPISGHNTLYWYLQNLGQGPELLIRYENEEAVDDSQLPKDRFSAERLKGVDSTLKIQPAELGDSAVYLCASSRDFSYNEQFFGPGTRLTVL.

In this sample, this clone turned up once. The rearrangement joins TRBV19 to TRBJ2-7; 15 nucleotides agree with TRBD2. The CDR3 runs 16 residues. The J segment lost 7 bases and the V segment lost 4 bases, leaving 8 bases of the junction unmatched. Germline V gene data show CDR1 as LNHDA and CDR2 as SQIVND (reference sequence). The CDR3 DNA is TGTGCCAGTAGTACGGGACTAGCGGGGGGATCGGCGGAGCAGTACTTC. Protein: CASSTGLAGGSAEQYF.

This clone was observed a single time. The chain carries TRBV30 and TRBJ1-1, with a weak D call TRBD1 (6 bases). This CDR3 has 14 amino acids. Germline assignment: CDR1 GTSNPN and CDR2 SVGIG (reference sequence). The V and J ends lost 0 bases and 4 bases respectively, with 12 bases between them. CDR3 coding DNA: TGTGCCTGGAGTGTACAGGGATGGAGCACTGAAGCTTTCTTT. Its translation is CAWSVQGWSTEAFF.

V and J are TRBV28 and TRBJ1-1, with TRBD1 as a possible D gene (5 bases). CDR3 length equals 14 residues. The germline V gene encodes CDR1 MDHEN and CDR2 SYDVKM. V was shortened by 6 bases and J by 4 bases, with 15 bases between the two germline ends. The DNA for the CDR3 is TGTGCCAGCAGCCCAACTTGGAGGGGCACTGAAGCTTTCTTT. Its translation is CASSPTWRGTEAFF.

The chain employs TRBV6-5 and TRBJ2-2, with D possibly being TRBD2 (6 bases). This CDR3 region has 16 residues. Trimming took 2 bases from V and 2 from J, leaving 12 bases between them. Germline assignment: CDR1 MNHEY and CDR2 SVGAGI. DNA of the CDR3: TGTGCCAGCAGTTACGAGGGAGGAGGAAACACCGGGGAGCTGTTTTTT. Protein product: CASSYEGGGNTGELFF.

This clone was picked up a small number of times. The genes are TRBV27 and TRBJ2-7; 8 bases are shared with TRBD1. V trimming: 4 bases; J trimming: 0 bases; junction bases outside the gene matches: 2. Looked up from germline, CDR1 is MNHEY and CDR2 is SMNVEV (reference sequence). The CDR3 runs 14 residues. The CDR3 region is CASSYDRGSYEQYF. The CDR3, as DNA: TGTGCCAGCAGTTATGACAGGGGCTCCTACGAGCAGTACTTC.

The gene calls are TRBV6-2 or TRBV6-3 and TRBJ2-7; D is perhaps TRBD2 (5 bases). This CDR3 has 14 residues. Trimming removed 6 bases at V and 2 bases at J, with 14 bases between. The germline gives CDR1 MNHEY, CDR2 SVGEGT. The CDR3, as DNA: TGTGCCAGCAGCCCCCCGTCGGGAACCTACGAGCAGTACTTC. As protein: CASSPPSGTYEQYF.

The genes are TRBV24-1 and TRBJ2-5; a possible D gene is TRBD2 (6 bases). Germline assignment: CDR1 KGHDR and CDR2 SFDVKD. The CDR3 has 15 amino acids. V gave up 1 base and J gave up 4 bases, with 12 bases separating them. DNA for the CDR3: TGTGCCACCAGTGATTTAGGTATGGGGGGAGAGACCCAGTACTTC. This translates into CATSDLGMGGETQYF.

This clone appeared a few times. V and J are TRBV19 and TRBJ1-3; the D is unclear. Trimming took off 6 bases at V and 1 base at J, with 10 bases between the two ends. The length of the CDR3 is 14 residues. Germline assignment: CDR1 LNHDA and CDR2 SQIVND (reference sequence). The CDR3 sequence: CASRIESSGNTIYF. The CDR3 DNA is TGTGCCAGTAGGATTGAGTCATCTGGAAACACCATATATTTT.

The chain is built from TRBV7-2 and TRBJ2-5; D is unclear. The V end lost 1 base, the J end lost 4 bases, and 13 bases lay between the germline ends. The CDR3 extends over 15 amino acids. Germline CDR1 is SGHTA and CDR2 is FQGNSA. The chain's CDR3 is CASSLVGSSSETQYF. In nucleotides, the CDR3 is TGTGCCAGCAGCTTAGTTGGCAGTTCTTCAGAGACCCAGTACTTC.

The rearrangement uses TRBV28 and TRBJ1-5; possible D gene TRBD1, 6 bases. The V gene's germline CDR1 is MDHEN and CDR2 SYDVKM. The CDR3 totals 13 residues. V was cut by 4 bases and J by 7 bases, with 11 bases left in between. The CDR3 region has the DNA TGTGCCAGCAGTTACAGGGCAGGACAGCCCCAGCATTTT. Encoded protein: CASSYRAGQPQHF. The variable domain in full, completed from reference TRBV28 and TRBJ1-5, reads DVKVTQSSRYLVKRTGEKVFLECVQDMDHENMFWYRQDPGLGLRLIYFSYDVKMKEKGDIPEGYSVSREKKERFSLILESASTNQTSMYLCASSYRAGQPQHFGDGTRLSIL.

The chain recombines TRBV3-1 (or the pseudogene TRBV3-2) with TRBJ2-5; 9 nucleotides align to TRBD1. The J segment lost 5 bases and the V segment lost 4 bases, leaving 11 bases of the junction unmatched. CDR3 length: 16 amino acids. From germline, CDR1 is LGHDT and CDR2 YNNKEL (reference sequence). As DNA, the CDR3 is TGTGCCAGCAGCCCTCGGACAGGGGTCGCTTTGGAGACCCAGTACTTC. It specifies CASSPRTGVALETQYF.

The rearrangement links TRBV6-6 to TRBJ2-7; TRBD1 matches at 8 bases. The CDR3 covers 14 residues. Germline CDR1 reads MNHNY; CDR2 reads SVGAGI (reference sequence). With V trimmed by 0 bases and J by 7 bases, 5 bases remained unmatched. CDR3 sequence (DNA): TGTGCCAGCAGTTACTCCGGGGGACAGGCAGAGCAGTACTTC. It specifies CASSYSGGQAEQYF.